The present T cell receptor (beta chain) was sequenced within a study of technical replicates of blood from a handful of donors. The germline V gene encodes CDR1 MNHEY and CDR2 SMNVEV (reference sequence). There are 14 residues in the CDR3. V trimming: 4 bases; J trimming: 10 bases; junction bases outside the gene matches: 8. Repertoires were generated with immunoSEQ multiplex PCR, while TCRdb's copy carries only in-frame clones and drops some. The table has 60,000 to 85,000 clones, roughly 91% seen once. Material for sequencing was T cells isolated from PBMCs. The TCR was taken from a human donor in good health. V is TRBV27 and J is TRBJ2-5; 11 nucleotides agree with TRBD2. CDR3 in amino acids: CASSSTSGITVQYF. CDR3 nucleotides: TGTGCCAGCAGTTCGACTAGCGGGATTACCGTCCAGTACTTC.